The clone carrying this T cell receptor (beta chain) was seen once. Its antigen is not known. V lost 4 bases to trimming and J lost 3 bases, with 9 bases between them. This CDR3 contains 13 residues. Germline loops: CDR1 SGHAT, CDR2 FQNNGV. This record belongs to a study of cytomegalovirus exposure and HLA in healthy donors. Study-wide results and limits: Some V segments could not be told apart, so they were left out, TRBV6-2 and TRBV6-3 among them.

Amplification used 60 Vbeta primers and 13 Jbeta primers. Sequenced by immunoSEQ multiplex PCR; TCRdb stores in-frame clones only, minus some. The table has over 150,000 clones, over 80% seen once. The material sequenced was PBMCs. The TCR was taken from a boy between 2 and 10 years old in good health and CMV-seronegative. This chain uses TRBV11-2 with TRBJ1-1; D gene ambiguous. The CDR3 is CASSSPPDTEAFF. The CDR3 nucleotides read TGTGCCAGCAGCTCACCGCCGGACACTGAAGCTTTCTTT.